The TCR beta chain under discussion was sequenced for a study of cytomegalovirus exposure and HLA in healthy donors. Comment on this clone: Antigen: not known.

The PCR ran on 60 Vbeta and 13 Jbeta primers. TCRdb's copy holds only in-frame clones and misses some; the assay was immunoSEQ multiplex PCR. The table shows some 130,000 clones, with about 80% occurring only once. Overall study findings and caveats: Among the CMV-associated chains, a few were confirmed in vitro as specific for CMV antigens. A later analysis reportedly found that, within productive TCRs, an Asian-associated ancestry cluster had fewer N-insertions than the mean observed across the roughly 630 donors. Sequencing had likely introduced a cluster of highly shared sequence variants as an artifact. Beyond CMV serostatus, there was no information to go on about immune exposure.

The CDR3 loop spans 14 amino acids. Germline V gene sequence: CDR1 GTSNPN, CDR2 SVGIG (reference sequence). V dropped 4 bases and J dropped 1 base, with 11 bases sitting between them. The sample was PBMCs. The TCR comes from a young man in good health and CMV-seronegative. This chain uses TRBV30 with TRBJ1-3; D may be TRBD1 (6 bases). The DNA of the CDR3 is TGTGCCTGGACCCTAGGGGGTTCTGGAAACACCATATATTTT. This sequence encodes CAWTLGGSGNTIYF.